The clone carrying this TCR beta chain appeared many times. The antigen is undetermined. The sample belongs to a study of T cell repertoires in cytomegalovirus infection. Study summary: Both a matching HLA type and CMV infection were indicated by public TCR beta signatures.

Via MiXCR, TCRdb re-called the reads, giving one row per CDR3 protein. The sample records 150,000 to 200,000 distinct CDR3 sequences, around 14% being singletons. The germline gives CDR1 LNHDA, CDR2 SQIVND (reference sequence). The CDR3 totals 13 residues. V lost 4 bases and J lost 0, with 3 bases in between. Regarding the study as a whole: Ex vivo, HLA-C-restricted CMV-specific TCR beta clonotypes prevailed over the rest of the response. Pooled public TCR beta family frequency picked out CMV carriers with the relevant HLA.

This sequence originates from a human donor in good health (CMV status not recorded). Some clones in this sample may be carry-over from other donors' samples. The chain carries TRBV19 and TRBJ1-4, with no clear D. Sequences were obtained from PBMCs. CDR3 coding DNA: TGTGCCAGTAGTAAACCAACTAATGAAAAACTGTTTTTT. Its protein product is CASSKPTNEKLFF. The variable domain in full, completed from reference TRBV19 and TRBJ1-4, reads DGGITQSPKYLFRKEGQNVTLSCEQNLNHDAMYWYRQDPGQGLRLIYYSQIVNDFQKGDIAEGYSVSREKKESFPLTVTSAQKNPTAFYLCASSKPTNEKLFFGSGTQLSVL.